The 8 T cell receptor beta chains reported below all come from one sample, sequenced in a study of metastatic and nonmetastatic thyroid tumors (dated by TCRdb to 2018 to 2021). The method behind the library was PCR. The sequencing machine was an Illumina HiSeq 4000. TCRdb passed the public sequencing reads through fastp at Q25 and MiXCR, retaining productive beta sequences. The sample data list 15,000 to 20,000 clones, and about 33% of these were observed just once. 9% to 10% of the sample rests with the top ten. No patient had received any treatment before thyroid surgery. Sequencing was carried out using tumor tissue. All receptors derive from a male donor with papillary thyroid cancer or a benign thyroid nodule (not recorded which). Some clones in this sample may be carry-over from other donors' samples.

The genes are TRBV28 and TRBJ1-2; 7 bases line up with TRBD1. Per germline, CDR1 MDHEN and CDR2 SYDVKM. The CDR3 runs 16 residues. V dropped 5 bases and J dropped 6; count of bases not matched to a gene: 15. The CDR3 is CASSPPGWGQSDGYTF. The CDR3 nucleotides are TGTGCCAGCAGTCCCCCTGGCTGGGGACAGAGTGATGGCTACACCTTC.

This clone was seen a handful of times. The rearrangement joins TRBV7-9 to TRBJ2-7; D unclear. Trimming removed 4 bases from V and 6 bases from J, with 10 bases in between. The CDR3 has 12 residues. CDR1 is SEHNR and CDR2 is FQNEAQ in the germline V gene (reference sequence). CDR3 DNA sequence: TGTGCCAGCAGCTCCGACACTCTCGAGCAGTACTTC. It yields the protein CASSSDTLEQYF.

This clone was seen repeatedly, ten times or more. A clone one base away is much larger, so this may be a read error. Different DNA sequences within this sample yield the same CDR3. The rearrangement joins TRBV14 to TRBJ1-1, with TRBD1 matching 8 bases. Germline CDR1 is SGHDN and CDR2 is FVKESK. The CDR3 sequence is 15 residues long. The DNA of the CDR3 is TGTGCCAGCAGCCAAGCAGGGGGCTGGGACACCGAAGCTTTCTTT. This translates into CASSQAGGWDTEAFF. The complete variable domain, with remaining parts taken from reference TRBV14 and TRBJ1-1, reads EAGVTQFPSHSVIEKGQTVTLRCDPISGHDNLYWYRRVMGKEIKFLLHFVKESKQDESGMPNNRFLAERTGGTYSTLKVQPAELEDSGVYFCASSQAGGWDTEAFFGQGTRLTVV.

This clone was found many times. The chain is built from TRBV2 and TRBJ2-1, with D possibly TRBD1 on 6 matching bases. CDR3 size: 16 residues. The germline gives CDR1 SNHLY, CDR2 FYNNEI. V lost 5 bases and J 1 base, leaving 15 bases between the germline ends. CDR3 DNA: TGTGCCAGCAGTACCCCGGGACACCGATCCTACAATGAGCAGTTCTTC. It translates to CASSTPGHRSYNEQFF.

The chain is built from TRBV6-2 or TRBV6-3 and TRBJ2-7; either TRBD1 or TRBD2 may supply D (7 bases each). CDR1 MNHEY and CDR2 SVGEGT come from the germline V gene. This CDR3 comprises 15 residues. V lost 7 bases and J lost 5, with 21 bases in between. The CDR3, as DNA: TGTGCCAGCACCGAGGGGGCGGGAGATTCCAACGAGCAGTACTTC. Protein: CASTEGAGDSNEQYF.

The sample holds many counts of this clone. The CDR3 DNA is TGTGCCAGCTCACCCCGGACTAGCGCCCTCTCTGGGGCCAACGTCCTGACTTTC. Protein sequence: CASSPRTSALSGANVLTF. The chain is built from TRBV18 and TRBJ2-6, with 9 bases fitting TRBD2. The J segment lost 0 bases and the V segment lost 3 bases, leaving 6 bases of the junction unmatched. The germline V gene encodes CDR1 KGHSH and CDR2 LQKENI. The CDR3 has 18 amino acids.

Only a few counts were recorded for this clone. The V call is TRBV7-2, the J call TRBJ1-5; 8 nucleotides agree with TRBD1. CDR1 is SGHTA, CDR2 FQGNSA, per germline. V lost 7 bases and J lost 7; bases outside the gene matches: 3. The CDR3 has 12 amino acids. DNA of the CDR3: TGTGCCAGCACGACAGGGGCCCAGCCCCAGCATTTT. Residues: CASTTGAQPQHF.

Many counts were recorded for this clone. The chain carries TRBV30 and TRBJ2-2, with 9 bases that match TRBD1. Germline V gene sequence: CDR1 GTSNPN, CDR2 SVGIG (reference sequence). Trimming cost V 0 bases and J 3 bases; bases outside gene matches: 2. CDR3 length: 15 residues. CDR3: CAWSVGDRDTGELFF. For the CDR3, the DNA is TGTGCCTGGAGTGTAGGGGACAGGGACACCGGGGAGCTGTTTTTT.